This T cell receptor beta chain came from a study of blood T cell repertoires in COVID-19. Study details: Collection of acute and convalescent COVID-19 samples took place in the United States, Italy and Spain. Sources were T cells, B-cell-depleted T cells, or PBMCs; the material itself was cDNA or gDNA.

This CDR3 comprises 13 residues. V was cut by 5 bases and J by 6 bases, with 14 bases left in between. Germline CDR1 is LNHNV and CDR2 is YYDKDF (reference sequence). Sequencing was performed with immunoSEQ multiplex PCR; in TCRdb, only in-frame clones are kept and a portion is missing. Of under 200,000 clones in the sample, roughly 87% were seen once. Sequencing was performed on peripheral blood. This chain uses TRBV15 with TRBJ2-7; D may be TRBD1 (5 bases). The TCR originated in a woman aged 40 to 50 with acute or convalescent COVID-19. CDR3 DNA sequence: TGTGCCACCAGCGATTCCAGGGTCCGCGAGCAGTACTTC. It yields the protein CATSDSRVREQYF.